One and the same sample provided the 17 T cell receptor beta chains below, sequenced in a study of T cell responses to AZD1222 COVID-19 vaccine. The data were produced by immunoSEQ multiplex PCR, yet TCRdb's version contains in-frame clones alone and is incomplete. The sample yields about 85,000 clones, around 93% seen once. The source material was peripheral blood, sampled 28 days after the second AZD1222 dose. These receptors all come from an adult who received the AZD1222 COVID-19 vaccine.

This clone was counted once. The CDR3 spells CASRPRGKGMDEQFF. As DNA, the CDR3 is TGTGCCAGCAGGCCCCGGGGGAAAGGGATGGATGAGCAGTTCTTC. The chain links TRBV7-8 to TRBJ2-1; D may be TRBD2 (6 bases). The V end lost 6 bases, the J end lost 8 bases, and 20 bases lay between the germline ends. The germline V gene has CDR1 SGHVS and CDR2 FQNEAQ. This CDR3 spans 15 amino acids.

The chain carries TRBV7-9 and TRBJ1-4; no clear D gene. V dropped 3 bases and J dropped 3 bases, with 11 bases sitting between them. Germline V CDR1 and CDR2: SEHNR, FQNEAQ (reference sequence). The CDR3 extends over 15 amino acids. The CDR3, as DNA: TGTGCCAGCAGCTTGGGTCAACAGCCTAATGAAAAACTGTTTTTT. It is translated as CASSLGQQPNEKLFF.

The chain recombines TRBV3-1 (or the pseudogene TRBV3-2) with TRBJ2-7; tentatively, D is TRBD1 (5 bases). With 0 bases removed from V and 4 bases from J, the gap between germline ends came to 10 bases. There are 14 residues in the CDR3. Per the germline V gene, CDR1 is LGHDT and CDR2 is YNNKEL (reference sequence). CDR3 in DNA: TGTGCCAGCAGCCAAGAACAGGTAGGATACGAGCAGTACTTC. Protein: CASSQEQVGYEQYF.

Written as DNA, the CDR3 is TGCAGCGTTGTGTGGGGGGCGCCTACCGAGCAGTACTTC. Protein sequence: CSVVWGAPTEQYF. The chain carries TRBV29-1 and TRBJ2-7, with D possibly being TRBD1 or TRBD2 (6 bases each). The CDR3 has 13 amino acids. Germline V gene sequence: CDR1 SQVTM, CDR2 ANQGSEA. V gave up 4 bases and J gave up 6 bases, with 16 bases separating them.

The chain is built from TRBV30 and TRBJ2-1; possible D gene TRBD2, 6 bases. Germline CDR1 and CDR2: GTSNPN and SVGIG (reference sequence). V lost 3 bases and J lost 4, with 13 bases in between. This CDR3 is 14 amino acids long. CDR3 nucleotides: TGTGCCTGGAGCGTAGGACTACTGTACAATGAGCAGTTCTTC. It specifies CAWSVGLLYNEQFF.

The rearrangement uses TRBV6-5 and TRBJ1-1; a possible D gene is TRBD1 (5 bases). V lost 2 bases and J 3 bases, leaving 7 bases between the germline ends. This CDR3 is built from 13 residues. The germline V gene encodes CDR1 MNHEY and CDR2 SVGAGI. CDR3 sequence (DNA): TGTGCCAGCAGTTACAGAGGGGACACTGAAGCTTTCTTT. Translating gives CASSYRGDTEAFF.

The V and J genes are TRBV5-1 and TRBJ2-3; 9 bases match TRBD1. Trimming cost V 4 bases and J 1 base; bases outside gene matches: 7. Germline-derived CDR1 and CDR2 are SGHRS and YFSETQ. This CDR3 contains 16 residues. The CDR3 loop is CASSPPGQGRTDTQYF. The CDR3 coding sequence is TGCGCCAGCAGCCCCCCGGGACAGGGACGCACAGATACGCAGTATTTT.

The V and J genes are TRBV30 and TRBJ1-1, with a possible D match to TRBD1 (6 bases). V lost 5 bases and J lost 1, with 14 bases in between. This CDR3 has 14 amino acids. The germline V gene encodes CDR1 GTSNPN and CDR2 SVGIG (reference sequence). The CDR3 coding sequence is TGTGCCTGGGGGGGCTGGGGAGGGAACACTGAAGCTTTCTTT. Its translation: CAWGGWGGNTEAFF.

The CDR3 region is CASSSVGARGYTF. The CDR3 bases are TGTGCCAGCAGTTCGGTCGGGGCCCGCGGCTACACCTTC. The gene calls are TRBV11-1 and TRBJ1-2; D possibly corresponds to TRBD1 (5 bases). V was pared by 6 bases and J by 8 bases, with 16 bases between. The CDR3 loop spans 13 amino acids. Per the germline V gene, CDR1 is SGHAT and CDR2 is FQDESV (reference sequence).

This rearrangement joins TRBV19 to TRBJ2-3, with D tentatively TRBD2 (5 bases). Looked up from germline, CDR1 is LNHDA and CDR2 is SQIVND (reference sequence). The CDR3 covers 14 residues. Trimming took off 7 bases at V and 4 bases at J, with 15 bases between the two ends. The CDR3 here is CASKGSEGADTQYF. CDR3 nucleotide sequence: TGTGCCAGTAAAGGGAGCGAAGGCGCAGATACGCAGTATTTT.

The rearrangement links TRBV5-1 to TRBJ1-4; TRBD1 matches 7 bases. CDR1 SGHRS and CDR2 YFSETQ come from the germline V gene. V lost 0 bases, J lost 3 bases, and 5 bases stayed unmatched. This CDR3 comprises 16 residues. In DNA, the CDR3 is TGCGCCAGCAGCTTGGCCGCGACAGGGCCTAATGAAAAACTGTTTTTT. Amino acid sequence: CASSLAATGPNEKLFF. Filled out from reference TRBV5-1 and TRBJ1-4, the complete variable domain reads KAGVTQTPRYLIKTRGQQVTLSCSPISGHRSVSWYQQTPGQGLQFLFEYFSETQRNKGNFPGRFSGRQFSNSRSEMNVSTLELGDSALYLCASSLAATGPNEKLFFGSGTQLSVL.

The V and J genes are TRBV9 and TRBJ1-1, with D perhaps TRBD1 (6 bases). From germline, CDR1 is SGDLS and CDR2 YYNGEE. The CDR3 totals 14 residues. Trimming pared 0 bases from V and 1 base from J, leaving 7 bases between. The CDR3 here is CASSVAGENTEAFF. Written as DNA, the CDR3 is TGTGCCAGCAGCGTAGCAGGGGAGAACACTGAAGCTTTCTTT. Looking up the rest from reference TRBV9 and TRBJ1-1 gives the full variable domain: DSGVTQTPKHLITATGQRVTLRCSPRSGDLSVYWYQQSLDQGLQFLIQYYNGEERAKGNILERFSAQQFPDLHSELNLSSLELGDSALYFCASSVAGENTEAFFGQGTRLTVV.

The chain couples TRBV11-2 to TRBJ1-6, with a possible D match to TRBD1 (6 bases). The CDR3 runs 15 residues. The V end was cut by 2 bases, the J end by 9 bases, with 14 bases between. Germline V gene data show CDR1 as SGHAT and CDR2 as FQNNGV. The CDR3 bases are TGTGCCAGCAGCTTAAATACAGGGCCACTTTCACCCCTCCACTTT. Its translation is CASSLNTGPLSPLHF.

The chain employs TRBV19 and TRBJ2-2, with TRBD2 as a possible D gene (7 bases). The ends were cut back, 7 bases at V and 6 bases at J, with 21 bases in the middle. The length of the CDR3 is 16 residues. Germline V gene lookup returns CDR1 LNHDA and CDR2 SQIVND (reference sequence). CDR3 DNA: TGTGCCAGTACCCAGGAGGGGATAGGGGGGGCCGGGGAGCTGTTTTTT. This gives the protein CASTQEGIGGAGELFF. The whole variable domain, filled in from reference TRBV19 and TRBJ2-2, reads DGGITQSPKYLFRKEGQNVTLSCEQNLNHDAMYWYRQDPGQGLRLIYYSQIVNDFQKGDIAEGYSVSREKKESFPLTVTSAQKNPTAFYLCASTQEGIGGAGELFFGEGSRLTVL.

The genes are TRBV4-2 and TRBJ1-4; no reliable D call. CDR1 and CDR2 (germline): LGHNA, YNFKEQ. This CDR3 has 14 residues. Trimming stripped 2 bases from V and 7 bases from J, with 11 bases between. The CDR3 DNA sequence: TGTGCCAGCAGCCAAAGGCCGGCGGGTGAAAAACTGTTTTTT. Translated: CASSQRPAGEKLFF.

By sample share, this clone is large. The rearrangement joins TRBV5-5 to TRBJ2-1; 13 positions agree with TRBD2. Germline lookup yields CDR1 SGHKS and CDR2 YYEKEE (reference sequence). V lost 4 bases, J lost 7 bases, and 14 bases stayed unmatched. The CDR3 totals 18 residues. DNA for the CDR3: TGTGCCAGCAGCGTGACTAGCGGGAGGCCCGGGTTTGGGAATGAGCAGTTCTTC. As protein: CASSVTSGRPGFGNEQFF. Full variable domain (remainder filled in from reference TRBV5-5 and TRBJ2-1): DAGVTQSPTHLIKTRGQQVTLRCSPISGHKSVSWYQQVLGQGPQFIFQYYEKEERGRGNFPDRFSARQFPNYSSELNVNALLLGDSALYLCASSVTSGRPGFGNEQFFGPGTRLTVL.

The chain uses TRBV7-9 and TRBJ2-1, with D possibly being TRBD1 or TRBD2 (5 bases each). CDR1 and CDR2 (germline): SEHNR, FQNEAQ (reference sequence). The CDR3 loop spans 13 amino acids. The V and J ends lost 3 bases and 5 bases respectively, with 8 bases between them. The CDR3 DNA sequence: TGTGCCAGCAGCTTGGGGGTAAACAATGAGCAGTTCTTC. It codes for CASSLGVNNEQFF.